These T cell receptor beta chains were read from a single sample in a study of response to subunit inactivated influenza vaccine. TCRdb redid the calling of the RT-PCR reads with MiXCR, one entry per CDR3 protein. The table records 590,000 or so distinct CDR3 sequences, 13% to 15% of them present only once. Sequenced material: PBMCs from blood, taken approximately 15 days before vaccination. Receptor source: a middle-aged man who received an inactivated influenza vaccine. Both conserved end residues are part of each CDR3. The D gene is left open where the match is weak. Only some rows state a clone size, as once, few, many or a class for expanded clones.

j_call d_call clone_size v_call cdr3_aa cdr3_nt
TRBJ2-7 TRBD2 . TRBV18 CASSPVAGETHEQYF TGTGCCAGCTCACCGGTCGCGGGAGAAACCCACGAGCAGTACTTC
TRBJ2-1 TRBD1 . TRBV18 CASSPATGGFYNEQFF TGTGCCAGCTCACCAGCGACAGGGGGCTTCTACAATGAGCAGTTCTTC
TRBJ2-2 . few TRBV7-2 CASSLMGRNTGELFF TGTGCCAGTAGCTTAATGGGGAGAAACACCGGGGAGCTGTTTTTT
TRBJ2-2 . few TRBV12-3/TRBV12-4 CASSFWGPGSGELFF TGTGCCAGCAGTTTTTGGGGCCCCGGGTCCGGGGAGCTGTTTTTT
TRBJ2-1 . . TRBV7-2 CASSKFGANGGEQFF TGTGCCAGCAGTAAGTTTGGAGCGAATGGTGGTGAGCAGTTCTTC
TRBJ2-1 . few TRBV9 CASSVGLGNNEQFF TGTGCCAGCAGCGTAGGCCTGGGGAACAATGAGCAGTTCTTC
TRBJ1-1 TRBD1 . TRBV6-2/TRBV6-3 CASSLSFGTAISVGTEAFF TGTGCCAGCAGTCTGAGCTTTGGGACAGCCATTTCTGTGGGGACTGAAGCTTTCTTT
TRBJ1-1 . . TRBV7-9 CASSSTGEDTEAFF TGTGCCAGCAGCTCAACAGGAGAGGACACTGAAGCTTTCTTT
TRBJ2-4 TRBD2 few TRBV11-2 CASSLTSGRGSAKNIQYF TGTGCCAGCAGCTTGACTAGCGGGAGGGGCTCAGCCAAAAACATTCAGTACTTC
TRBJ1-1 . . TRBV12-3/TRBV12-4 CASSFLRTEAFF TGTGCCAGCAGTTTCCTAAGGACTGAAGCTTTCTTT
TRBJ2-2 TRBD2 few TRBV5-1 CASNPARGGAFTGELFF TGCGCCAGCAACCCAGCTCGCGGGGGGGCATTTACCGGGGAGCTGTTTTTT
TRBJ2-7 . few TRBV20-1 CSAPTGGRNYAQYF TGCAGTGCTCCTACCGGTGGTAGGAACTACGCGCAGTACTTC
TRBJ2-5 . many TRBV5-1 CASSYLGTASQETQYF TGCGCCAGCAGCTACCTAGGGACTGCCTCCCAAGAGACCCAGTACTTC
TRBJ2-1 TRBD2 many TRBV27 CASSLKGGGTPEQFF TGTGCCAGCAGTTTAAAAGGCGGGGGGACCCCTGAGCAGTTCTTC
TRBJ2-1 TRBD2 . TRBV15 CATSSSGRAFGEQFF TGTGCCACCAGCAGTAGCGGGAGGGCATTTGGGGAGCAGTTCTTC
TRBJ2-1 TRBD2 few TRBV9 CASTVSTSGMINEQFF TGTGCCAGCACCGTATCAACTAGCGGGATGATCAATGAGCAGTTCTTC
TRBJ2-3 TRBD2 . TRBV20-1 CSARDVSSGRGIDTQYF TGCAGTGCTAGAGATGTGTCTAGCGGGAGGGGGATTGATACGCAGTATTTT
TRBJ2-3 TRBD1 few TRBV30 CAWTDQADRVTYTQYF TGTGCCTGGACGGACCAAGCCGACAGGGTTACTTATACGCAGTATTTT
TRBJ2-1 . . TRBV10-3 CAIGEGASYNEQFF TGTGCCATCGGGGAGGGGGCGTCCTACAATGAGCAGTTCTTC
TRBJ1-6 TRBD1 . TRBV28 CASSLSLDRGPSSYNSPLHF TGTGCCAGCAGTTTATCTCTGGACAGGGGCCCGAGCTCCTATAATTCACCCCTCCACTTT
TRBJ2-7 . few TRBV20-1 CSAATGLSSYEQYF TGCAGTGCTGCGACAGGCTTAAGCTCCTACGAGCAGTACTTC
TRBJ1-1 . . TRBV20-1 CSASAGGADTEAFF TGCAGTGCTAGTGCGGGGGGCGCAGACACTGAAGCTTTCTTT
TRBJ1-1 . . TRBV18 CASSPGFGNTEAFF TGTGCCAGCTCACCAGGGTTTGGGAACACTGAAGCTTTCTTT